This TCR beta chain was sequenced for a study of human T cells and chemical hapten exposure. Study-wide points: Expanded TCRs formed significantly more large CDR3 similarity clusters than controls.

The time point was: pre-sensitization, week 0. Treatment of the sample: therapeutic diphenylcyclopropenone sensitization with weekly scalp DPC. Germline V CDR1 and CDR2: SGHRS, YFSETQ. The CDR3 is 15 residues long. The junction had 3 bases not matched to a gene; V was cut back by 0 bases and J by 3 bases. This clonotype has only a few counts. Its antigen remains unidentified. TCRdb processed the RACE reads anew with MiXCR; each CDR3 protein has one entry. The sample lists tens of thousands of distinct CDR3 sequences, 9.5% to 12% occurring once. The genes are TRBV5-1 and TRBJ2-1; 7 bases agree with TRBD2. The TCR originated in a woman aged 45-65 years with alopecia areata. Some clones in this sample may be carry-over from other donors' samples. This material consisted of whole blood, taken in connection with sensitization to the hapten diphenylcyclopropenone (DPC). The CDR3 loop is CASSLDGGGYNEQFF. The DNA of the CDR3 is TGCGCCAGCAGCTTGGACGGCGGGGGCTACAATGAGCAGTTCTTC.